This T cell receptor (beta chain) is drawn from a study of tumor and adjacent non-tumor tissue in lung cancer. Background on the study: There were fewer than 15 adenocarcinoma, a couple of squamous cell carcinoma and 1 small cell lung cancer cases.

No cell sorting was done before RNA was extracted from the tissue. The normal lung tissue was taken more than 3 cm from the tumor edge. The CDR3 is 14 residues long. Germline assignment: CDR1 MNHEY and CDR2 SVGAGI. V was cut by 5 bases and J by 3 bases, with 11 bases left in between. Overall study findings and caveats: Normal lung showed higher cumulative top 100 clone frequency than tumor.

This clonotype was counted many times. Its antigen is unknown. A modified ARM-PCR protocol with three rounds of nested PCR amplified TCRbeta. Via MiXCR, TCRdb re-called the multiplex PCR reads, giving one row per CDR3 protein. The sample includes 60,000 or so distinct CDR3 sequences, about 61% of them seen just once. Sequenced input: distant non-tumor lung tissue. The chain couples TRBV6-5 to TRBJ2-1, with D perhaps matching TRBD1 (5 bases). The TCR was taken from a man in his 70s with non-small cell lung cancer. In DNA form, the CDR3 reads TGTGCCAGCAGTCCGTCGACAGTCTACAATGAGCAGTTCTTC. Translated, it gives CASSPSTVYNEQFF.